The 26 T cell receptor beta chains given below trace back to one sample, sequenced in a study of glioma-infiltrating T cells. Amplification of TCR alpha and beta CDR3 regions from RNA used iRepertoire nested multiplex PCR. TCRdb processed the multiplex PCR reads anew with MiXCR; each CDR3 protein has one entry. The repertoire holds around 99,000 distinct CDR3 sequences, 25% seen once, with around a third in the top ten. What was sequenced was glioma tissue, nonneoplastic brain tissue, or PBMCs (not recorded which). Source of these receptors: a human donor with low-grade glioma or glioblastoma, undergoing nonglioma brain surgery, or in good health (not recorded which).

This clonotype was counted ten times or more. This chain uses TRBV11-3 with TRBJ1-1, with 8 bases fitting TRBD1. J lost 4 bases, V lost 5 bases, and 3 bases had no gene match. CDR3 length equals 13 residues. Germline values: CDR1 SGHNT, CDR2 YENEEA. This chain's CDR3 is CASSRQGITEAFF. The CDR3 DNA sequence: TGTGCCAGCAGCCGACAGGGGATCACTGAAGCTTTCTTT.

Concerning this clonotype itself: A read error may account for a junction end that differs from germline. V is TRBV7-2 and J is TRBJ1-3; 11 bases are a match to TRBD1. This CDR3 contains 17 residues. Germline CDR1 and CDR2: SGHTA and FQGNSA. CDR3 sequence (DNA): TGCGCCAGCAGCCCAATCGGGACAGGGGGCTCTGGAAACACCATATATTTT. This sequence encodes CASSPIGTGGSGNTIYF.

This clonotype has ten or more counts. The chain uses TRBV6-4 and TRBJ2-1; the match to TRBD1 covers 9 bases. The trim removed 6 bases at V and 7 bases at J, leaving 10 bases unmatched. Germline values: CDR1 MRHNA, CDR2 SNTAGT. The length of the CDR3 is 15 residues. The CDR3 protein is CASSPGQGPRNEQFF. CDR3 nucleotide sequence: TGTGCCAGCAGCCCGGGACAGGGTCCTAGGAATGAGCAGTTCTTC.

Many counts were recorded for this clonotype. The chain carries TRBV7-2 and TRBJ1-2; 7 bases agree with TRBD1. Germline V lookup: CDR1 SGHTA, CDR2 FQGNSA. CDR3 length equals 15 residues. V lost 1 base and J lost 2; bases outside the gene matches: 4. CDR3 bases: TGTGCCAGCAGCTTAGGGGGGACAGTCAACTATGGCTACACCTTC. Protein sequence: CASSLGGTVNYGYTF. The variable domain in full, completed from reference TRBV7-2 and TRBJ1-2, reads GAGVSQSPSNKVTEKGKDVELRCDPISGHTALYWYRQSLGQGLEFLIYFQGNSAPDKSGLPSDRFSAERTGGSVSTLTIQRTQQEDSAVYLCASSLGGTVNYGYTFGSGTRLTVV.

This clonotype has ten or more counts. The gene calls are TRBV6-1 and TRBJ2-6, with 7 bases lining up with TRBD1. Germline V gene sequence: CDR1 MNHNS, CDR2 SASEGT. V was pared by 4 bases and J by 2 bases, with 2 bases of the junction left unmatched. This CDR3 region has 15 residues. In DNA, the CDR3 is TGTGCCAGCAGTGCAGGGACAGCTGGGGCCAACGTCCTGACTTTC. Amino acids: CASSAGTAGANVLTF.

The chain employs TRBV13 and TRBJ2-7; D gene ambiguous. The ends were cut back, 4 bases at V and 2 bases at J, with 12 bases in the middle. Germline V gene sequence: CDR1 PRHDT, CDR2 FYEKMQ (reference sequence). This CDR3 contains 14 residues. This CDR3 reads CASSSRRVTYEQYF. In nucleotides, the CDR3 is TGTGCCAGCAGCTCACGACGGGTGACCTACGAGCAGTACTTC.

The CDR3 nucleotides read TGTGCCAGCAGTGAACGGGGGGGATTCGATACGCAGTATTTT. It specifies CASSERGGFDTQYF. V usage is TRBV4-2 and J usage is TRBJ2-3; 8 positions match TRBD2. CDR1 is LGHNA and CDR2 is YNFKEQ in the germline V gene. Trimming took 6 bases from V and 6 from J; bases not matched to a gene: 8. There are 14 residues in the CDR3.

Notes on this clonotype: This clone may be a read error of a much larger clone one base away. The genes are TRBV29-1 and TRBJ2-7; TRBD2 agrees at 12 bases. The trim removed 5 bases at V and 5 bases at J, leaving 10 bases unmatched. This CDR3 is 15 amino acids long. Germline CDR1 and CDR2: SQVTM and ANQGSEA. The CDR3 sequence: CSVTGLAGSTHEQYF. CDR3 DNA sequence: TGCAGCGTTACCGGACTAGCGGGGAGCACCCACGAGCAGTACTTC.

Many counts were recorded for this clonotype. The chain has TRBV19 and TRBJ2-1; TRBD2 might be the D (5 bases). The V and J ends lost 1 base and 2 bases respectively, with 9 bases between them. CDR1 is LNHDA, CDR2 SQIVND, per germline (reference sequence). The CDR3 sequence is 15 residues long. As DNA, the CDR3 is TGTGCCAGTAGTATAGGGAGGTTCCCCTACAATGAGCAGTTCTTC. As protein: CASSIGRFPYNEQFF. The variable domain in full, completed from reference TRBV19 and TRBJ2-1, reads DGGITQSPKYLFRKEGQNVTLSCEQNLNHDAMYWYRQDPGQGLRLIYYSQIVNDFQKGDIAEGYSVSREKKESFPLTVTSAQKNPTAFYLCASSIGRFPYNEQFFGPGTRLTVL.

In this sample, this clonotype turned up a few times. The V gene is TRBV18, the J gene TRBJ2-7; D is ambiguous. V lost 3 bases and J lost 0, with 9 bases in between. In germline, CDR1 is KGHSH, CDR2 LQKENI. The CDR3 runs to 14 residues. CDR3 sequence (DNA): TGTGCCAGCTCACCCTCCGACACCTCCTACGAGCAGTACTTC. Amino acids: CASSPSDTSYEQYF.

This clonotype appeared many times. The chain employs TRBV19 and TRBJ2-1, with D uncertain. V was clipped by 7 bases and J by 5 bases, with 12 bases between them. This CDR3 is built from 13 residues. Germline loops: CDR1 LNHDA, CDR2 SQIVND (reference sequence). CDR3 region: CASIGSRNNEQFF. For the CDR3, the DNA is TGTGCCAGTATTGGGTCCAGAAACAATGAGCAGTTCTTC. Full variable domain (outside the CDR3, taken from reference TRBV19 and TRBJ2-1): DGGITQSPKYLFRKEGQNVTLSCEQNLNHDAMYWYRQDPGQGLRLIYYSQIVNDFQKGDIAEGYSVSREKKESFPLTVTSAQKNPTAFYLCASIGSRNNEQFFGPGTRLTVL.

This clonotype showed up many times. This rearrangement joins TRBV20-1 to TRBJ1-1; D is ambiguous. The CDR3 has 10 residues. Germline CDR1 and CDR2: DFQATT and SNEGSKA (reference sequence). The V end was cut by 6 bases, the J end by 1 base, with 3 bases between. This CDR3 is CSAKNTEAFF. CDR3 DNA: TGCAGTGCCAAGAACACTGAAGCTTTCTTT.

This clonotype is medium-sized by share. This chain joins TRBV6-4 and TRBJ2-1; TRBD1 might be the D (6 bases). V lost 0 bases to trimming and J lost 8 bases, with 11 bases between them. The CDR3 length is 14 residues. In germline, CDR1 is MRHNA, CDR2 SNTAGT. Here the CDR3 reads CASSDSTGSDEQFF. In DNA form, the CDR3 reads TGTGCCAGCAGTGACTCAACAGGGTCGGATGAGCAGTTCTTC.

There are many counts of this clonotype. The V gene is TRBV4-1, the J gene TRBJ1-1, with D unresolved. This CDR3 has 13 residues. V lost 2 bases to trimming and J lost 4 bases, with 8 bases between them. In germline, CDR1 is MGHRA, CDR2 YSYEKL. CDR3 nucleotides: TGCGCCAGCAGCCAACCCCGTCCCACTGAAGCTTTCTTT. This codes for CASSQPRPTEAFF.

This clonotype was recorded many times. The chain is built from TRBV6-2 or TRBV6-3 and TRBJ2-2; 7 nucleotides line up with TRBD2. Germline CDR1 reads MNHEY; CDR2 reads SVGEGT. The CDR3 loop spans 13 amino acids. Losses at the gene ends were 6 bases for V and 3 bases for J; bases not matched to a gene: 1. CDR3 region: CASRGRDTGELFF. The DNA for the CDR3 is TGTGCCAGCAGAGGGAGGGACACCGGGGAGCTGTTTTTT.

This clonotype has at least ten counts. The CDR3 bases are TGTGCCACACACCCGGGACAGGGCAATGAGCAGTTCTTC. Translating gives CATHPGQGNEQFF. This rearrangement joins TRBV2 to TRBJ2-1, with 9 bases identical to TRBD1. Per the germline V gene, CDR1 is SNHLY and CDR2 is FYNNEI. There are 13 residues in the CDR3. J gave up 6 bases and V 10 bases, and 7 bases lay outside the gene matches.

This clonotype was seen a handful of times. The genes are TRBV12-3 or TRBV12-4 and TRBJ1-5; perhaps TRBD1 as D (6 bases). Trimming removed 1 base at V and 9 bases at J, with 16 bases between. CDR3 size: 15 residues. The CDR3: CASSLGNRELRPQHF. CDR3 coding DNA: TGTGCCAGCAGTTTAGGGAACAGGGAACTCAGGCCCCAGCATTTT.

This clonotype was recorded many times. The chain's CDR3 is CASSFSERGYNEQFF. The CDR3 DNA is TGTGCCAGCAGCTTTTCTGAGCGGGGGTACAATGAGCAGTTCTTC. V gene TRBV7-8 combines with J gene TRBJ2-1; TRBD2 matches 8 bases. Per germline, CDR1 SGHVS and CDR2 FQNEAQ. The CDR3 has 15 residues. V shed 3 bases and J 4 bases; nucleotides not matched to a gene: 5.

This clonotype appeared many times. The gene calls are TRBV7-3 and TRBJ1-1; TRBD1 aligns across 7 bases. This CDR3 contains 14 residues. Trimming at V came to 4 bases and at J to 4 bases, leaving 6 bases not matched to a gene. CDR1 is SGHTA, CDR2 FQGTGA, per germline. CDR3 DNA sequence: TGTGCCAGCAGCTCCGGACAGGCAACCACTGAAGCTTTCTTT. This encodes CASSSGQATTEAFF.

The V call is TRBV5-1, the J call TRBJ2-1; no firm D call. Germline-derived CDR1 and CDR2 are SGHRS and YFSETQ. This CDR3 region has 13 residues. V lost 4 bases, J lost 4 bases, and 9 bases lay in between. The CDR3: CASSRGRYNEQFF. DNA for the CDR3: TGCGCCAGCAGCCGCGGACGGTACAATGAGCAGTTCTTC. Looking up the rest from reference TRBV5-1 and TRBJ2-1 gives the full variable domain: KAGVTQTPRYLIKTRGQQVTLSCSPISGHRSVSWYQQTPGQGLQFLFEYFSETQRNKGNFPGRFSGRQFSNSRSEMNVSTLELGDSALYLCASSRGRYNEQFFGPGTRLTVL.

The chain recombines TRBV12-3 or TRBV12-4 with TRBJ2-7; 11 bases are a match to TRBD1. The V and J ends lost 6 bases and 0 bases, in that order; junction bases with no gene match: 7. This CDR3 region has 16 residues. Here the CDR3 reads CASSRDRGISSYEQYF. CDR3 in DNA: TGTGCCAGCAGCCGGGACAGGGGGATTAGCTCCTACGAGCAGTACTTC.

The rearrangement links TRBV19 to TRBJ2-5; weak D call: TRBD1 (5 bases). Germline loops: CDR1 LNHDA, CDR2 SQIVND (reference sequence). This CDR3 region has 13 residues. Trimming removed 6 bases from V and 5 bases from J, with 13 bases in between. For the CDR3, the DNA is TGTGCCAGTAGAGACAGTGACGGGGAGACCCAGTACTTC. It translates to CASRDSDGETQYF.

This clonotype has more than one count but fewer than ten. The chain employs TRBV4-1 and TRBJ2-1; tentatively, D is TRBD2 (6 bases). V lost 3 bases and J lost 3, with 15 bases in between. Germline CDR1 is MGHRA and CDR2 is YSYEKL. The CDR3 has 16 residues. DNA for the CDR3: TGCGCCAGCAGCCAGAAAGAGCGGGCGCTCTACAATGAGCAGTTCTTC. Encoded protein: CASSQKERALYNEQFF.

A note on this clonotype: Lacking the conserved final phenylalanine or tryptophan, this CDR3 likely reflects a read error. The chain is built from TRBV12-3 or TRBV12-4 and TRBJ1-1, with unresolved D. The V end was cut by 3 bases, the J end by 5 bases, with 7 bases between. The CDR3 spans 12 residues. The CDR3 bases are TGTGCCAGCAGTTTTAGGACGACTGAAGCTTTCTCT. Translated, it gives CASSFRTTEAFS.

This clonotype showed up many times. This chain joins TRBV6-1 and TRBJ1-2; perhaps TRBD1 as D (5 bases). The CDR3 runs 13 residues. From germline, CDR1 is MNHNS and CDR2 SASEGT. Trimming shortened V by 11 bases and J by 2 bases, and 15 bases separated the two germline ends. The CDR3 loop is CAARTGRNYGYTF. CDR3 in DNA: TGTGCCGCGAGAACAGGTCGCAACTATGGCTACACCTTC.

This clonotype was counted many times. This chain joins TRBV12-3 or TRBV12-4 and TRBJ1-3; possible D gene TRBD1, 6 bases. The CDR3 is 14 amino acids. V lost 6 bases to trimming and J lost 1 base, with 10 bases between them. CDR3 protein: CASRLTGSGNTIYF. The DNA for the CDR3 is TGTGCCAGCAGACTCACAGGGTCTGGAAACACCATATATTTT.